The present entry profiles one T cell receptor beta chain with its context. What this receptor recognizes is not known. No much larger clonotype is one base removed from it; base qualities were not supplied. One collaborating source in Seattle enrolled patients during active infection and followed them longitudinally through the course of disease. Collaborating institutions collected whole blood in K2EDTA tubes following their own protocols. For TCRbeta analysis, collaborators shipped samples as frozen whole blood, isolated PBMCs, or DNA extracted from either of those sample types. This sample was taken from a study of blood T cell repertoires in COVID-19 (dated by TCRdb to the early 2020s). Some background on the complete study: Samples covering the acute and convalescent phases of COVID-19 were provided by collaborators in the United States, Italy and Spain. Samples came from the ongoing ImmuneRACE study (first 160 participants) plus 1,254 subjects from 6 global collaborators. Subjects who had been exposed to COVID-19, were actively infected with it, or had recovered from it provided the deeply sampled blood TCRbeta repertoires that made up the dataset. Nearly every sample came with metadata listing a de-identified subject ID, COVID-19 status, age in years and sex. The repertoires were released in a freely available public database meant as a resource for research on the immune response to SARS-CoV-2. The prospective study material was composed of cDNA or gDNA derived from T cells, B-cell-depleted T cells, or PBMCs. Where available, HLA class I and class II types were obtained from metadata supplied by the sample provider rather than from assay-based typing. Overall results and qualifications from the work: The amount of clinical and demographic metadata varied by source and participant and was provided uncurated.

V is pared back by 4 bases and J by 3 bases, with 13 bases lying between the germline termini. CDR1 and CDR2 (ENHRY, SYGVKD) derive from the germline V gene. The CDR3 contains 15 residues, cysteine and phenylalanine counted. Kept here is only the CDR3 DNA, which spans 45 bases and is read in frame from base 1. The immunoSEQ Assay, a bias-controlled multiplex PCR, was used to amplify TCRbeta CDR3 regions from genomic DNA. The original pipeline was this. The number of nucleated cells in each sample was estimated by amplification of reference gene primers within the assay. Sequence reads were collapsed and filtered to measure the absolute abundance of every unique TCRbeta CDR3 rearrangement. For each sample, productive Simpson clonality was calculated as the square root of Simpson's diversity index across productive rearrangements. The immuneACCESS repertoire file appears here via TCRdb, limited to in-frame rearrangements. These files lack a portion of the clones; in checked studies, under half of the deficit traces to unresolved V genes, and the cause of the others is not known. Clone size and V and J calls were adopted from that table, with D and trimming inferred from the DNA. Within this sample are 200,000 to 250,000 clones, with 75% to 85% of them counted one time only. The ten largest clones take up about 5.6% of the sample.

Sequenced material: peripheral blood. This receptor chain uses TRBV10-3 and TRBJ1-5; a weak D assignment points to TRBD1 (6 bases agree). This receptor was identified in a woman in her 70s with COVID-19, enrolled during active disease. The CDR3 loop reads CAISVGGANNQPQHF. In nucleotides, the sequence is TGTGCCATCAGTGTTGGGGGGGCGAACAATCAGCCCCAGCATTTT.